The 28 T cell receptor beta chains in this list originate from one sample, sequenced in a study of T cell responses to AZD1222 COVID-19 vaccine. Assay used: immunoSEQ multiplex PCR; TCRdb lists only in-frame clones, some missing. The sample consists of 150,000 or so clones, about 90% of them appearing once. This specimen consisted of peripheral blood, obtained on day 0 of AZD1222 vaccination. The receptor source for this set is an adult in good health.

J is TRBJ2-7 and V is TRBV7-8; weak D call: TRBD2 (5 bases). Trimming stripped 5 bases from V and 4 bases from J, with 15 bases between. Germline CDR1 reads SGHVS; CDR2 reads FQNEAQ. This CDR3 spans 14 amino acids. The CDR3 nucleotides are TGTGCCAGCAGCACAATGTCGTCGGGATACGAGCAGTACTTC. Translating it yields CASSTMSSGYEQYF.

This chain uses TRBV6-5 with TRBJ1-5; TRBD1 aligns across 9 bases. Germline V gives CDR1 MNHEY, CDR2 SVGAGI. Unmatched junction bases numbered 4, after V lost 6 bases and J lost 4 bases. The CDR3 runs to 14 residues. The CDR3 is CASRGTGQNQPQHF. As DNA, the CDR3 is TGTGCCAGCAGGGGGACAGGGCAAAATCAGCCCCAGCATTTT.

This sequence joins TRBV5-1 and TRBJ1-5; no definite D call. Per the germline V gene, CDR1 is SGHRS and CDR2 is YFSETQ. The CDR3 totals 14 residues. Trimming took 0 bases from V and 4 from J, leaving 8 bases between them. The CDR3 DNA follows: TGCGCCAGCAGCTTGGGGGAAATTAATCAGCCCCAGCATTTT. Its protein is CASSLGEINQPQHF.

The CDR3 coding sequence is TGTGCCAGCAGTGACACACCAGGGGGCGTTATCGCTGAAGCTTTCTTT. It is translated as CASSDTPGGVIAEAFF. The V gene is TRBV6-1, the J gene TRBJ1-1; TRBD1 matches at 8 bases. The CDR3 extends over 16 amino acids. CDR1 and CDR2 from the germline V gene are MNHNS and SASEGT. Trimming at V came to 3 bases and at J to 6 bases, leaving 12 bases not matched to a gene.

V is TRBV6-2 or TRBV6-3 and J is TRBJ2-3, with TRBD2 identical over 7 bases. The CDR3 runs 17 residues. The V gene end was trimmed by 5 bases and the J gene end by 4 bases; junction bases not matched to a gene: 15. The germline V gene has CDR1 MNHEY and CDR2 SVGEGT. This chain's CDR3 is CASSQPGTTVAADTQYF. CDR3 DNA: TGTGCCAGCAGTCAACCCGGGACTACTGTGGCTGCAGATACGCAGTATTTT.

A single count supports this clone. This chain links TRBV5-8 with TRBJ2-5; possible D gene TRBD2, 6 bases. The CDR3 contains 13 residues. CDR1 is SGHTS, CDR2 YDEGEE, per germline. Trimming shortened V by 2 bases and J by 7 bases, and 12 bases separated the two germline ends. CDR3 region: CASSFGGAATQYF. In nucleotides, the CDR3 is TGTGCCAGCAGCTTCGGGGGTGCCGCGACCCAGTACTTC.

The chain has TRBV29-1 and TRBJ1-2; 8 positions match TRBD1. The CDR3 sequence is 13 residues long. Unmatched junction bases numbered 6, after V lost 1 base and J lost 8 bases. Germline V CDR1 and CDR2: SQVTM, ANQGSEA. In nucleotides, the CDR3 is TGCAGCGTTGAAGCGCAGGGGGCAGGAGGCTACACCTTC. Its translation: CSVEAQGAGGYTF.

The chain is built from TRBV2 and TRBJ1-1; D ambiguous. V was clipped by 4 bases and J by 0 bases, with 9 bases between them. This CDR3 has 14 amino acids. Germline V CDR1 and CDR2: SNHLY, FYNNEI. CDR3 coding DNA: TGTGCCAGCAGTGTGAAAGGCATGAACACTGAAGCTTTCTTT. Translation gives CASSVKGMNTEAFF.

The rearrangement joins TRBV18 to TRBJ1-5; D is undetermined. Germline CDR1 KGHSH, CDR2 LQKENI. The CDR3 spans 15 residues. V was shortened by 8 bases and J by 0 bases, with 14 bases between the two germline ends. The CDR3 here is CASPGRDNSNQPQHF. The CDR3 nucleotides read TGTGCCAGCCCTGGGCGGGATAATAGCAATCAGCCCCAGCATTTT.

This chain uses TRBV7-8 with TRBJ1-1, with unresolved D. The CDR3 runs 13 residues. Trimming removed 6 bases at V and 0 bases at J, with 8 bases between. CDR1 is SGHVS, CDR2 FQNEAQ, per germline. CDR3 nucleotide sequence: TGTGCCAGCAGGGTCAGCCTGAACACTGAAGCTTTCTTT. Its translation is CASRVSLNTEAFF.

This clone was seen only once. The CDR3 DNA sequence: TGCGCCAGCAGCCAAGTCAGGGGCGCTGAAGCTTTCTTT. It is translated as CASSQVRGAEAFF. The chain employs TRBV4-1 and TRBJ1-1; a weak D match, TRBD1 (6 bases). The CDR3 extends over 13 amino acids. Trimming took 1 base from V and 6 from J, leaving 9 bases between them. Germline V lookup: CDR1 MGHRA, CDR2 YSYEKL.

The V gene is TRBV5-1, the J gene TRBJ1-2; possibly TRBD1 for D (6 bases). The CDR3 spans 16 residues. The V and J ends lost 4 bases and 6 bases respectively, with 22 bases between them. Germline CDR1 and CDR2: SGHRS and YFSETQ. DNA for the CDR3: TGCGCCAGCAGCCTTGAATCCGGGACAACCCCTAATGGCTACACCTTC. It is translated as CASSLESGTTPNGYTF.

V and J are TRBV11-3 and TRBJ2-2; 10 bases line up with TRBD2. Losses at the gene ends were 5 bases for V and 4 bases for J; bases not matched to a gene: 7. Germline CDR1 and CDR2: SGHNT and YENEEA. The length of the CDR3 is 16 residues. This CDR3 reads CASSPRTSGSTGELFF. In DNA, the CDR3 is TGTGCCAGCAGCCCCAGGACTAGCGGATCCACCGGGGAGCTGTTTTTT.

V is TRBV19 and J is TRBJ2-3, with 11 bases fitting TRBD2. The CDR3 runs to 16 residues. Germline-derived CDR1 and CDR2 are LNHDA and SQIVND (reference sequence). The ends lost 4 bases at V and 6 bases at J; junction bases unmatched: 9. In DNA, the CDR3 is TGTGCCAGTAGTAACTTAGCGGGGGGGCCCCTTGATACGCAGTATTTT. Protein product: CASSNLAGGPLDTQYF.

This chain joins TRBV19 and TRBJ1-3; D gene ambiguous. V was trimmed by 1 base and J by 0 bases, leaving 16 bases between them. From germline, CDR1 is LNHDA and CDR2 SQIVND (reference sequence). This CDR3 is built from 18 residues. CDR3 protein: CASSIGYRAFISGNTIYF. In DNA, the CDR3 is TGTGCCAGTAGTATAGGCTACCGGGCCTTCATCTCTGGAAACACCATATATTTT.

The genes are TRBV5-8 and TRBJ1-2; D call uncertain. The CDR3 consists of 12 residues. Trimming pared 3 bases from V and 8 bases from J, leaving 11 bases between. CDR1 and CDR2 from the germline V gene are SGHTS and YDEGEE. CDR3 DNA sequence: TGTGCCAGCAGCTACCGTTTTAAGGGCTACACCTTC. Its translation is CASSYRFKGYTF.

V is TRBV4-3 and J is TRBJ1-6; no definite D call. This CDR3 is 15 amino acids long. V was trimmed by 1 base and J by 8 bases, leaving 12 bases between them. Germline CDR1 is LGHNA and CDR2 is YSLEER. The CDR3 coding sequence is TGCGCCAGCAGCCAAGGGACGGCAGGCGATTCACCCCTCCACTTT. It yields the protein CASSQGTAGDSPLHF.

V and J are TRBV19 and TRBJ1-5; D uncertain. This CDR3 is built from 12 residues. V was trimmed by 8 bases and J by 5 bases, leaving 10 bases between them. In germline, CDR1 is LNHDA, CDR2 SQIVND (reference sequence). The CDR3 reads CASRQAHQPQHF. The CDR3, as DNA: TGTGCCAGTCGGCAGGCGCATCAGCCCCAGCATTTT.

The chain is built from TRBV5-4 and TRBJ1-2; 9 bases are shared with TRBD1. With V trimmed by 3 bases and J by 3 bases, 3 bases remained unmatched. The CDR3 has 14 amino acids. The germline V gene encodes CDR1 SGHNT and CDR2 YYREEE (reference sequence). The CDR3 bases are TGTGCCAGCAGCTCGGACAGGGGTTACTATGGCTACACCTTC. The encoded protein is CASSSDRGYYGYTF.

The chain is built from TRBV20-1 and TRBJ2-3; D is possibly TRBD1 (6 bases). The CDR3 sequence is 14 residues long. Germline CDR1 reads DFQATT; CDR2 reads SNEGSKA (reference sequence). V lost 3 bases, J lost 5 bases, and 15 bases lay in between. Here the CDR3 DNA reads TGCAGTGCTAGTTTGACAGGAGCTGGAGATACGCAGTATTTT. Protein product: CSASLTGAGDTQYF.

The chain has TRBV3-1 (or the pseudogene TRBV3-2) and TRBJ1-2, with a weak D call TRBD1 (5 bases). This CDR3 contains 18 residues. The germline gives CDR1 LGHDT, CDR2 YNNKEL (reference sequence). Deletions cut 0 bases from V and 5 bases from J, with 22 bases between. In DNA form, the CDR3 reads TGTGCCAGCAGCCAAGATAGAGCCAGGGTCCCCAGGGTATATGGCTACACCTTC. This translates into CASSQDRARVPRVYGYTF.

The V gene is TRBV7-9, the J gene TRBJ1-4, with D hard to call. The CDR3 contains 14 residues. Germline V gene lookup returns CDR1 SEHNR and CDR2 FQNEAQ (reference sequence). Trimming removed 0 bases from V and 5 bases from J, with 7 bases in between. As DNA, the CDR3 is TGTGCCAGCAGCTTAGCGTCTGGCAATGAAAAACTGTTTTTT. Translation: CASSLASGNEKLFF.

The chain links TRBV2 to TRBJ2-1; the match to TRBD2 covers 10 bases. This CDR3 is 14 amino acids long. Germline V gene data show CDR1 as SNHLY and CDR2 as FYNNEI. V was pared by 2 bases and J by 16 bases, with 11 bases of the junction left unmatched. The CDR3 nucleotides are TGTGCCAGCAGTGAAATAGCGGGAGGACCACCGAATTTCTTC. Protein sequence: CASSEIAGGPPNFF.

CDR3 amino acids: CASSPAGGREGRNEQFF. For the CDR3, the DNA is TGTGCCAGCAGCCCAGCGGGTGGCCGGGAAGGACGGAATGAGCAGTTCTTC. V and J are TRBV3-1 (or the pseudogene TRBV3-2) and TRBJ2-1; maybe TRBD2 (6 bases). Germline V gives CDR1 LGHDT, CDR2 YNNKEL (reference sequence). This CDR3 has 17 amino acids. Trimming took 4 bases from V and 7 from J, leaving 23 bases between them.

The chain couples TRBV5-1 to TRBJ1-1; no firm D call. The CDR3 loop spans 15 amino acids. V was cut by 4 bases and J by 1 base, with 14 bases left in between. CDR1 is SGHRS and CDR2 is YFSETQ in the germline V gene. Here the CDR3 reads CASSAVETGNTEAFF. CDR3 DNA: TGCGCCAGCAGCGCTGTGGAGACCGGGAACACTGAAGCTTTCTTT.

The V and J genes are TRBV7-9 and TRBJ2-1; 7 positions match TRBD1. V shed 5 bases, J shed 7 bases, and the junction held 11 bases outside the gene matches. CDR3 size: 15 residues. CDR1 SEHNR and CDR2 FQNEAQ come from the germline V gene (reference sequence). Here the CDR3 reads CASSPTTGLGNEQFF. The DNA of the CDR3 is TGTGCCAGCAGCCCCACGACAGGGTTGGGGAATGAGCAGTTCTTC.

This clone is a singleton in its sample. The V gene is TRBV19, the J gene TRBJ2-7; possibly TRBD2 for D (6 bases). The length of the CDR3 is 15 residues. V gave up 4 bases and J gave up 2 bases, with 15 bases separating them. The V gene's germline CDR1 is LNHDA and CDR2 SQIVND (reference sequence). The CDR3 sequence: CASSTAGRPTYEQYF. CDR3 DNA: TGTGCCAGTAGTACGGCGGGACGTCCAACCTACGAGCAGTACTTC.

The count of this clone is one. The rearrangement links TRBV30 to TRBJ1-2; D gene uncertain. The V gene lost 3 bases and the J gene lost 4 bases, with 15 bases spanning the gap. The V gene's germline CDR1 is GTSNPN and CDR2 SVGIG (reference sequence). The CDR3 totals 14 residues. In nucleotides, the CDR3 is TGTGCCTGGAGCGCCCCCGGGGATGGCTATGGCTACACCTTC. It translates to CAWSAPGDGYGYTF.